These T cell receptor beta chains were read from a single sample in a study of shared clonotypes between healthy human individuals. Only in-frame clones appear in the TCRdb table, and some are missing; sequencing was by immunoSEQ multiplex PCR. This sample has over a million clones; 75% to 80% occur once, and the top ten carry more than 0.5%. Material: memory CD4+ T cells from PBMCs. All receptors derive from a man younger than 30 in good health. Some clones in this sample may be carry-over from other donors' samples. Each CDR3 is given with its conserved first and last residue. D genes are given only for firm matches. Expanded clones are given a class, and other clones once, few, many or no size at all.

cdr3_length: 15; j_call: TRBJ2-1; d_call: TRBD1; clone_size: NA; v_call: TRBV7-9; cdr3_nt: TGTGCCAGCAGCACCGGGACAGGGGGCAACAATGAGCAGTTCTTC; cdr3_aa: CASSTGTGGNNEQFF
cdr3_length: 14; j_call: TRBJ2-2; d_call: TRBD1; clone_size: NA; v_call: TRBV6-6; cdr3_nt: TGTGCCAGCAGCACAGGGGGCCGTACCGGGGAGCTGTTTTTT; cdr3_aa: CASSTGGRTGELFF
cdr3_length: 15; j_call: TRBJ2-1; d_call: NA; clone_size: once; v_call: TRBV2; cdr3_nt: TGTGCCAGCAGTGAATCTAGCGCCACCTACAATGAGCAGTTCTTC; cdr3_aa: CASSESSATYNEQFF
cdr3_length: 13; j_call: TRBJ2-5; d_call: NA; clone_size: few; v_call: TRBV9; cdr3_nt: TGTGCCAGCAGCGTAGAGAGGAGTGAGACCCAGTACTTC; cdr3_aa: CASSVERSETQYF
cdr3_length: 14; j_call: TRBJ2-5; d_call: NA; clone_size: NA; v_call: TRBV7-2; cdr3_nt: TGTGCCAGCAGCGAGCCCCCGGAGGGCAAGACCCAGTACTTC; cdr3_aa: CASSEPPEGKTQYF
cdr3_length: 14; j_call: TRBJ1-2; d_call: NA; clone_size: few; v_call: TRBV2; cdr3_nt: TGTGCCAGCACCCCGGTGGGGAACATCTATGGCTACACCTTC; cdr3_aa: CASTPVGNIYGYTF
cdr3_length: 12; j_call: TRBJ2-5; d_call: NA; clone_size: NA; v_call: TRBV25-1; cdr3_nt: TGTGCCAGCAGTCCATGGGAGCGAGAGCAGTACTTC; cdr3_aa: CASSPWEREQYF
cdr3_length: 16; j_call: TRBJ1-2; d_call: NA; clone_size: NA; v_call: TRBV29-1; cdr3_nt: TGCAGCGTTGAAGGTTACGAAAGTGCCTCTAACTATGGCTACACCTTC; cdr3_aa: CSVEGYESASNYGYTF
cdr3_length: 14; j_call: TRBJ1-3; d_call: NA; clone_size: NA; v_call: TRBV28; cdr3_nt: TGTGCCAGCAGCTCTCTTGGGTCTGGAAACACCATATATTTT; cdr3_aa: CASSSLGSGNTIYF
cdr3_length: 16; j_call: TRBJ2-5; d_call: NA; clone_size: few; v_call: TRBV27; cdr3_nt: TGTGCCAGCAGTTTATTGGGGAATGATATTCTGGAGACCCAGTACTTC; cdr3_aa: CASSLLGNDILETQYF
cdr3_length: 17; j_call: TRBJ2-7; d_call: TRBD1; clone_size: once; v_call: TRBV19; cdr3_nt: TGTGCCAGTAGCTATCAAACCTGGGACAGGGGATCCCGCGAGCAGTACTTC; cdr3_aa: CASSYQTWDRGSREQYF
cdr3_length: 12; j_call: TRBJ2-1; d_call: NA; clone_size: NA; v_call: TRBV7-9; cdr3_nt: TGTGCCAGCAGCTTAAACATCGGGCCCATACTCTTC; cdr3_aa: CASSLNIGPILF
cdr3_length: 13; j_call: TRBJ2-5; d_call: NA; clone_size: NA; v_call: TRBV2; cdr3_nt: TGTGCCAGCACTCCGGGTAGTGGAGAGACCCAGTACTTC; cdr3_aa: CASTPGSGETQYF
cdr3_length: 15; j_call: TRBJ2-7; d_call: NA; clone_size: NA; v_call: TRBV27; cdr3_nt: TGTGCCAGCAGTTTGATCGCAGCATCCTCCTACGAGCAGTACTTC; cdr3_aa: CASSLIAASSYEQYF
cdr3_length: 15; j_call: TRBJ2-1; d_call: TRBD2; clone_size: once; v_call: TRBV7-2; cdr3_nt: TGTGCCAGCAGCAGTTCTAGCGGGAGTTTTATTGAGCAGTTCTTC; cdr3_aa: CASSSSSGSFIEQFF
cdr3_length: 13; j_call: TRBJ1-2; d_call: NA; clone_size: NA; v_call: TRBV5-4; cdr3_nt: TGTGCCAGCAGCCTACAGGGTCTGGATGGCTACACCTTC; cdr3_aa: CASSLQGLDGYTF
cdr3_length: 17; j_call: TRBJ2-7; d_call: TRBD2; clone_size: NA; v_call: TRBV19; cdr3_nt: TGTGCCAGTAGTATTCGCACTAGCGGGAGGACTTCCTACGAGCAGTACTTC; cdr3_aa: CASSIRTSGRTSYEQYF
cdr3_length: 14; j_call: TRBJ2-1; d_call: NA; clone_size: NA; v_call: TRBV6-1; cdr3_nt: TGTGCCAGCAGTCGAAGGGCAGATCAGGATGAGCAGTTCTTC; cdr3_aa: CASSRRADQDEQFF
cdr3_length: 17; j_call: TRBJ2-1; d_call: TRBD2; clone_size: NA; v_call: TRBV15; cdr3_nt: TGTGCCACCAGCAGGAATATAGCGGGAGGGCCGCTCAATGAGCAGTTCTTC; cdr3_aa: CATSRNIAGGPLNEQFF
cdr3_length: 14; j_call: TRBJ2-1; d_call: TRBD1; clone_size: NA; v_call: TRBV28; cdr3_nt: TGTGCCAGCACCACAGGGGGATTGCACAATGAGCAGTTCTTC; cdr3_aa: CASTTGGLHNEQFF
cdr3_length: 17; j_call: TRBJ2-2; d_call: TRBD1; clone_size: NA; v_call: TRBV28; cdr3_nt: TGTGCCAGCAGTTCTGCCGAGGCAGGGGGCGCGAGCGGGGAGCTGTTTTTT; cdr3_aa: CASSSAEAGGASGELFF
cdr3_length: 14; j_call: TRBJ1-4; d_call: NA; clone_size: NA; v_call: TRBV6-5; cdr3_nt: TGTGCCAGCAGTTACCTCGTACAGATGGAAAAACTGTTTTTT; cdr3_aa: CASSYLVQMEKLFF
cdr3_length: 15; j_call: TRBJ1-3; d_call: NA; clone_size: NA; v_call: TRBV4-1; cdr3_nt: TGCGCCAGCAGCCAAGCAGGGAACTACGGAAACACCATATATTTT; cdr3_aa: CASSQAGNYGNTIYF
cdr3_length: 11; j_call: TRBJ2-7; d_call: NA; clone_size: few; v_call: TRBV6-6; cdr3_nt: TGTGCCAGCAAAGGGGGGGACGAGCAGTACTTC; cdr3_aa: CASKGGDEQYF